This entry concerns a single T cell receptor (beta chain). The CDR3 is 15 residues long. Germline V gene data show CDR1 as MNHEY and CDR2 as SVGAGI. Trimming took 5 bases from V and 0 from J, leaving 14 bases between them. This sample is drawn from a study of long-term antiretroviral therapy in people with HIV. Run at survey level, the immunoSEQ assay was version v3.0. The assay was immunoSEQ multiplex PCR, and TCRdb's table has in-frame clones only and misses some. The data show about 30,000 clones, about 95% seen once. The material sequenced was unsorted PBMCs, taken 5.3 years after starting antiretroviral therapy. The clonotype originates from a man between 25 and 39 years old with HIV. This rearrangement joins TRBV6-5 to TRBJ2-7; D unclear. The CDR3, as DNA: TGTGCCAGCAGTCCCCGAGGTGGGCTCTCCTACGAGCAGTACTTC. It encodes CASSPRGGLSYEQYF.